A selection of T cell receptor beta chains follows, all from one sample in a study of CD8+ T cells in alopecia areata. Produced via immunoSEQ multiplex PCR; TCRdb's table is partial and in-frame only. Of over 120,000 clones listed, about 56% were seen once; the top ten hold approximately 15%. The specimen was CD8+ T cells sorted from blood, collected at week 4, from a patient treated with tofacitinib. These receptors were obtained from a human donor with alopecia areata. CDR3s include the opening cysteine and the closing phenylalanine or tryptophan. The order of the fields is clone size, V gene, D gene, J gene, CDR3 DNA, CDR3 protein. A D gene is named only where the DNA matches it firmly. Rows give clone size only sometimes, using once, few, many, or a class for an expanded clone.

NA	TRBV30	NA	TRBJ1-5	TGTGCCTGGAGTCCTGATAGCAATCAGCCCCAGCATTTT	CAWSPDSNQPQHF
NA	TRBV7-9	NA	TRBJ1-1	TGTGCCAGCAGCTATACCCCGGGTGGTCACACTGAAGCTTTCTTT	CASSYTPGGHTEAFF
NA	TRBV30	NA	TRBJ2-6	TGTGCCTGGAGTGCCCGGGCCGGGGCCAACGTCCTGACTTTC	CAWSARAGANVLTF
NA	TRBV27	TRBD1	TRBJ1-2	TGTGCCAGCAGCCACCAGGGGGCCTTATATTATGGCTACACCTTC	CASSHQGALYYGYTF
few	TRBV7-9	NA	TRBJ2-7	TGTGCCAGCACCGGATGGGGATCCTACGAGCAGTACTTC	CASTGWGSYEQYF
few	TRBV6-5	NA	TRBJ2-1	TGTGCCAGCAGTAACCGGGACACCTACAATGAGCAGTTCTTC	CASSNRDTYNEQFF
NA	TRBV7-6	TRBD1	TRBJ2-7	TGTGCCAGCAGCCAGACAGGGACCGAGCAGTACTTC	CASSQTGTEQYF
NA	TRBV6-5	TRBD1	TRBJ1-2	TGTGCCAGCAGTTCCGACAGGGTGGATGGCTACACCTTC	CASSSDRVDGYTF
NA	TRBV5-1	NA	TRBJ1-5	TGCGCCAGCAGCTGGGAGGGGGGCAATCAGCCCCAGCATTTT	CASSWEGGNQPQHF
NA	TRBV11-2	NA	TRBJ2-7	TGTGCCAGCAGCTTGGCAGGGCTTAGCTCCTACGAGCAGTACTTC	CASSLAGLSSYEQYF
NA	TRBV30	NA	TRBJ1-5	TGTGCCTGGTCCGGGACACCCAGTCAGCCCCAGCATTTT	CAWSGTPSQPQHF
NA	TRBV9	NA	TRBJ1-1	TGTGCCAGCAGCGAAAGGACTGAAGCTTTCTTT	CASSERTEAFF